One and the same sample provided the 23 T cell receptor beta chains below, sequenced in a study of blood T cells in healthy people across ages. A second PCR of about 7 to 11 cycles used a sample-barcoded 5' primer and a J-beta primer mix. Via MiXCR, TCRdb re-called the 5' RACE reads, giving one row per CDR3 protein. In the table there are 700,000 to 950,000 distinct CDR3 sequences, about 40% of which are singletons. What was sequenced was blood. All receptors come from a woman aged 55-69 years in good health.

This rearrangement joins TRBV5-1 to TRBJ2-1; D is tentatively TRBD1 or TRBD2 (5 bases each). Trimming removed 4 bases from V and 1 base from J, with 12 bases in between. The CDR3 runs 15 residues. Germline V gene lookup returns CDR1 SGHRS and CDR2 YFSETQ. CDR3 sequence: CASSLRDGSYNEQFF. For the CDR3, the DNA is TGCGCCAGCAGCCTCCGGGACGGATCCTACAATGAGCAGTTCTTC.

This clonotype occurred a few times. This sequence joins TRBV7-2 and TRBJ2-5, with TRBD2 matching 11 bases. Germline lookup yields CDR1 SGHTA and CDR2 FQGNSA. The CDR3 is made up of 16 amino acids. The V gene end was trimmed by 5 bases and the J gene end by 5 bases; junction bases not matched to a gene: 10. In nucleotides, the CDR3 is TGTGCCAGCAGCGCACTTAGCGGGGGGGCATTGGAGACCCAGTACTTC. Its translation is CASSALSGGALETQYF.

V and J are TRBV20-1 and TRBJ1-1, with D unresolved. Trimming removed 6 bases from V and 1 base from J, with 15 bases in between. The CDR3 sequence is 14 residues long. CDR1 is DFQATT, CDR2 SNEGSKA, per germline (reference sequence). The CDR3 is CSAIIPPRNTEAFF. For the CDR3, the DNA is TGCAGTGCCATAATTCCTCCTCGGAACACTGAAGCTTTCTTT.

The chain links TRBV12-3 or TRBV12-4 to TRBJ2-4, with 9 bases fitting TRBD2. V shed 3 bases and J 3 bases; nucleotides not matched to a gene: 9. CDR3 length: 17 amino acids. CDR3 DNA: TGTGCCAGCAGTTTTTCCGTAGCGGGAGAAGACAAAAACATTCAGTACTTC. It codes for CASSFSVAGEDKNIQYF.

The CDR3 spells CASSLATGNAEQFF. The DNA for the CDR3 is TGTGCCAGCAGCTTAGCTACAGGGAATGCTGAGCAGTTCTTC. The gene calls are TRBV7-2 and TRBJ2-1; possibly TRBD1 for D (6 bases). V lost 0 bases to trimming and J lost 9 bases, with 12 bases between them. Germline CDR1 and CDR2: SGHTA and FQGNSA. CDR3 length: 14 amino acids.

The chain couples TRBV29-1 to TRBJ2-7; TRBD2 agrees at 11 bases. J lost 0 bases, V lost 6 bases, and 4 bases had no gene match. The germline CDR1 and CDR2 sequences are SQVTM and ANQGSEA. This CDR3 region has 14 residues. This CDR3 is CSVELAGDSYEQYF. The CDR3 coding sequence is TGCAGCGTAGAACTAGCGGGGGACTCCTACGAGCAGTACTTC.

The chain links TRBV20-1 to TRBJ2-3; 7 bases fit TRBD2. This CDR3 spans 12 amino acids. Germline values: CDR1 DFQATT, CDR2 SNEGSKA (reference sequence). Trimming removed 3 bases from V and 5 bases from J; junction bases left unmatched: 2. The CDR3 here is CSASLAGDTQYF. The CDR3, as DNA: TGCAGTGCTAGCTTAGCGGGAGATACGCAGTATTTT.

Of note for this clonotype: A much larger clone differs from this one at a single base, so this may be a read error. This chain links TRBV7-2 with TRBJ1-5; no firm D call. In germline, CDR1 is SGHTA, CDR2 FQGNSA. The CDR3 has 15 amino acids. CDR3 nucleotides: TGTGCCTGCAGCTTTGGGCGAAATAGCAATCAGCCCCAGCATTTT. This translates into CACSFGRNSNQPQHF.

This clonotype was detected a few times. The chain uses TRBV5-1 and TRBJ2-1, with 8 bases lining up with TRBD1. The CDR3 sequence is 16 residues long. The ends lost 1 base at V and 9 bases at J; junction bases unmatched: 12. The germline gives CDR1 SGHRS, CDR2 YFSETQ. CDR3 nucleotide sequence: TGCGCCAGCAGCTTGTCGTCGGACAGGGCATCGGTTGAGCAGTTCTTC. Residues: CASSLSSDRASVEQFF.

V is TRBV7-2 and J is TRBJ2-3; TRBD1 might be the D (6 bases). The V end was cut by 1 base, the J end by 2 bases, with 13 bases between. CDR3 length equals 16 residues. The V gene's germline CDR1 is SGHTA and CDR2 FQGNSA. The CDR3 DNA reads as TGTGCCAGCAGCTTAGGTTTGGGACACAACACAGATACGCAGTATTTT. It codes for CASSLGLGHNTDTQYF.

This clonotype was seen a few times. Here the CDR3 reads CASTPQLAGVDTQYF. In DNA form, the CDR3 reads TGTGCCAGCACCCCCCAGCTAGCGGGAGTGGATACGCAGTATTTT. This chain joins TRBV28 and TRBJ2-3; TRBD2 agrees at 10 bases. Looked up from germline, CDR1 is MDHEN and CDR2 is SYDVKM. With 7 bases clipped from V and 6 bases from J, the junction kept 10 bases outside the gene matches. The CDR3 runs to 15 residues. Together with reference TRBV28 and TRBJ2-3, the CDR3 gives the full variable domain: DVKVTQSSRYLVKRTGEKVFLECVQDMDHENMFWYRQDPGLGLRLIYFSYDVKMKEKGDIPEGYSVSREKKERFSLILESASTNQTSMYLCASTPQLAGVDTQYFGPGTRLTVL.

The chain carries TRBV20-1 and TRBJ2-3, with 14 bases matching TRBD2. V lost 3 bases to trimming and J lost 4 bases; unmatched junction nucleotides: 6. Per the germline V gene, CDR1 is DFQATT and CDR2 is SNEGSKA (reference sequence). The CDR3 runs to 16 residues. In nucleotides, the CDR3 is TGCAGTGCTAGTGGGACTAGCGGGAGTAGCGCAGATACGCAGTATTTT. Amino acid sequence: CSASGTSGSSADTQYF.

This clonotype was seen more than once but under ten times. The chain links TRBV29-1 to TRBJ1-1; D unresolved. Trimming removed 4 bases at V and 1 base at J, with 16 bases between. This CDR3 comprises 15 residues. From germline, CDR1 is SQVTM and CDR2 ANQGSEA. The CDR3 loop reads CSVVALEGSNTEAFF. The CDR3, as DNA: TGCAGCGTTGTGGCTTTGGAGGGCTCGAACACTGAAGCTTTCTTT.

The sample holds a few counts of this clonotype. The chain recombines TRBV15 with TRBJ1-5; the match to TRBD1 covers 7 bases. Germline-derived CDR1 and CDR2 are LNHNV and YYDKDF (reference sequence). J was trimmed by 1 base and V by 0 bases; bases with no gene match: 18. The CDR3 covers 21 residues. The CDR3 nucleotides read TGTGCCACCAGCAGAGAACCCCAACAGGGGCGCGCGTTTTGGAGCAATCAGCCCCAGCATTTT. This codes for CATSREPQQGRAFWSNQPQHF.

This clonotype showed up many times. The genes are TRBV5-1 and TRBJ2-7; D remains ambiguous. The germline CDR1 and CDR2 sequences are SGHRS and YFSETQ. The CDR3 is made up of 13 amino acids. Trimming cost V 1 base and J 3 bases, with 8 bases left between them. The CDR3 region is CASSLSLVYEQYF. The CDR3 bases are TGCGCCAGCAGCTTGAGTCTAGTCTACGAGCAGTACTTC.

This clonotype was recorded a few times. The chain couples TRBV18 to TRBJ2-1; D unclear. The CDR3 runs 14 residues. V was cut by 3 bases and J by 6 bases, with 12 bases left in between. Germline loops: CDR1 KGHSH, CDR2 LQKENI. The CDR3 DNA reads as TGTGCCAGCTCACCGAGCGACGGCGTCAATGAGCAGTTCTTC. This sequence encodes CASSPSDGVNEQFF.

The chain joins TRBV13 to TRBJ2-5; tentatively, D is TRBD2 (6 bases). V dropped 3 bases and J dropped 5 bases, with 7 bases sitting between them. The CDR3 sequence is 12 residues long. Germline V gene sequence: CDR1 PRHDT, CDR2 FYEKMQ (reference sequence). The CDR3 region is CASSFGSETQYF. The DNA for the CDR3 is TGTGCCAGCAGCTTCGGGAGCGAGACCCAGTACTTC.

This clonotype was found a few times. The J gene is TRBJ2-6, the V gene TRBV6-5; 7 bases align to TRBD1. The CDR3 loop spans 15 amino acids. V was pared by 6 bases and J by 4 bases, with 6 bases of the junction left unmatched. The germline gives CDR1 MNHEY, CDR2 SVGAGI. For the CDR3, the DNA is TGTGCCAGCAGCCCGACAGGGCCCGGGGCCAACGTCCTGACTTTC. Its translation: CASSPTGPGANVLTF.

The chain joins TRBV18 to TRBJ2-7; TRBD1 matches 9 bases. Trimming removed 5 bases from V and 6 bases from J; junction bases left unmatched: 5. The CDR3 has 13 amino acids. Germline V gene data show CDR1 as KGHSH and CDR2 as LQKENI. The CDR3 nucleotides are TGTGCCAGCTCATCGGGACAGGGTCCCGAGCAGTACTTC. This gives the protein CASSSGQGPEQYF.

As for this clonotype: One end of the junction is discordant with germline, which a read error may explain. The V gene is TRBV15, the J gene TRBJ2-1; 9 bases line up with TRBD2. Germline CDR1 reads LNHNV; CDR2 reads YYDKDF (reference sequence). CDR3 length: 14 residues. This chain's CDR3 is CATRRKGLANEQFF. CDR3 DNA: TGTGCCACCCGCAGGAAGGGACTAGCTAATGAGCAGTTCTTC.

Concerning this clonotype itself: One end of the junction does not line up with germline, which may come from a read error. The chain couples TRBV7-8 to TRBJ1-2; 8 nucleotides match TRBD1. Germline V gene data show CDR1 as SGHVS and CDR2 as FQNEAQ. There are 13 residues in the CDR3. CDR3 nucleotide sequence: TGTGCCAGCGGCTTAGACAGGGGTTTTGGCTACACCTTC. Encoded protein: CASGLDRGFGYTF.

The chain is built from TRBV4-3 and TRBJ2-1, with a possible D match to TRBD2 (6 bases). The tail of the sequence fits TRBJ2-7 better, so the J call may be wrong. Germline CDR1 is LGHNA and CDR2 is YSLEER. CDR3 length: 16 amino acids. As DNA, the CDR3 is TGCGCCAGCAGCCAAGATTGGAGGGAAACCTACAATGAGCAGTACTTC. Protein sequence: CASSQDWRETYNEQYF.

V gene TRBV5-6 combines with J gene TRBJ2-1; unclear D gene. CDR1 SGHDT and CDR2 YYEEEE come from the germline V gene. V lost 0 bases and J 7 bases, leaving 8 bases between the germline ends. The CDR3 covers 13 residues. CDR3 DNA: TGTGCCAGCAGCTTGGCCGACGGTAATGAGCAGTTCTTC. Protein: CASSLADGNEQFF.